This TCR beta chain appears in the sequencing data of a study of cytomegalovirus exposure and HLA in healthy donors (dated by TCRdb to about 2017). Notes on the research overall: According to an earlier analysis of 587 of the donors, about 179 million T cells yielded roughly 110 million unique TCR beta sequences and about 300 Gb of sequence data. Approximately 310 gigabases of sequencing data and around 87 million unique TCR sequences were included in an early release covering under 650 HLA-typed donors. Among the approximately 430 genotyped donors, approximately 81% belonged to the genetic ancestry cluster associated with self-reported Caucasian donors. The aim of the study was to test whether cataloging public T cell receptors could identify signatures of past pathogen exposure. The T cell repertoires of 666 subjects were profiled by immunosequencing and related to cytomegalovirus serostatus. Besides the first cohort of roughly 660 subjects, a separate validation cohort made up of 120 or so different subjects was used. High-throughput TCR immunosequencing, statistical association of individual TCRs with disease status, and machine learning were combined to predict cytomegalovirus infection status. In a later analysis, previously published TCR beta repertoires from 500 to 750 donors were re-analyzed and high-resolution HLA genotyping was added so that TCR occurrence patterns could be studied. Rather than drawing on any new phenotypic data, the later analysis identified candidate immune exposures from TCR beta sequences and the way those sequences occurred across donors. To decide whether each TCR beta V gene segment behaved as functional or pseudogenic, an earlier analysis of 587 of the donors relied on high-throughput TCR beta sequencing. Donor age, sex, ethnicity and CMV serostatus were compiled alongside the repertoire data. A later genetic analysis used genome-wide SNP genotypes for about 60% of the roughly 700 donors, treating that subset as a discovery cohort. Every discovery cohort repertoire had been produced on one sequencing platform. Both class I and class II loci were covered by HLA typing, at four-digit resolution. The number of donors typed differed by locus, with about 629-630 for A, B, C, DRB1 and DQB1, more than 500 for DQA1, 600 to 610 for DPA1, and around 460 for DPB1. A handful of DR-DQ haplotypes were treated as single units for association and clustering because of strong linkage in the cohort. Among roughly 400 genotyped donors of the cohort, an average of roughly 230,000 unique TCR beta nucleotide sequences was sequenced per donor, of which approximately 19% were non-productive. General findings and caveats noted by the study authors: An earlier analysis of around 600 of the donors showed that most TCR beta V segments appeared in productive rearrangements either about 90% or about 30% of the time, which broadly matched IMGT annotations. When HLA alleles, especially DR and DQ, strongly co-occurred, TCR associations were difficult to assign to individual alleles. Immune exposure information for the cohort was limited to CMV serostatus. In a later analysis, several top co-occurrence clusters were reported to appear linked to parvovirus B19, influenza, CMV and Epstein-Barr virus. The sequencing pipeline was judged likely to have produced a cluster of highly shared sequence variants as a technical artifact. Some IMGT-functional V segments, including TRBV6-2 and TRBV6-3, could not be distinguished by the 87-base-pair reads and were therefore excluded. The authors suggested that the approach could potentially be generalized to other disease states and immunological phenotypes. Only TCR beta chains were sequenced in this cohort, and the absence of alpha or paired-chain data limited detectable features. Compared with equally common non-associated chains, HLA-associated TCR beta chains in a later analysis were more clonally expanded and had lower generation probabilities. Correlated functional status among segregating V segments might be attributable to linkage disequilibrium, but an unknown experimental factor could not be ruled out. Presence/absence analyses assumed roughly uniform sequencing depth across donors, an assumption that may not hold. Specific HLA alleles were associated with 18,000 or so TCR beta sequences at a false discovery rate of 0.05 in a later analysis. According to a later genetic analysis, donors in an Asian-associated ancestry cluster had fewer N-insertions in productive TCRs than the approximately 710-donor mean. V-gene and J-gene trimming of TCR beta chains was associated with a missense DCLRE1C variant in a later genetic analysis, and the association was replicated in an independent cohort. The earlier analysis of fewer than 750 of the donors excluded approximately 17 rarely observed V segments, including chromosome 9 orphons, because counts were too low. In a later analysis, most CMV-associated TCR beta chains were found to appear HLA-restricted, with HLA associations seemingly driven largely by CMV exposure. According to a later analysis, TCR association rates differed among HLA loci, with DRB1 alleles showing the most associated TCRs and HLA-C alleles showing the fewest. In both the original and validation cohorts, the classifier was reported to diagnose cytomegalovirus status with high specificity and sensitivity. The study gave a list of around 170 TCR beta chains associated with cytomegalovirus. Three of the identified cytomegalovirus-associated TCR beta chains were confirmed in vitro to be specific for cytomegalovirus antigens. While some public TCRs were present in many individuals, most TCR sequences turned up only very rarely across donors. Because some donors lacked HLA typing at each locus, the association tests relied only on the typed subset. A further reported finding was that TCR beta sequences accurately predicted the HLA-A and HLA-B alleles for most subjects in the first cohort.

Preparation of the library involved the immunoSEQ multiplex PCR assay. For the multiplex PCR, a mixture combining 60 forward primers for TCR Vbeta segments and 13 reverse primers for TCR Jbeta segments was used. The CDR3 region of rearranged TCR beta genes was amplified from genomic DNA with a multiplex PCR assay. The Illumina HiSeq System was used to sequence the amplified TCR beta libraries as 87-base-pair reads. Under the source paper's analysis protocol: In a later analysis, some 80 million unique TCR beta chains were counted across the approximately 620 repertoires, and roughly 11 million of these chains were shared by at least two donors. Raw reads were error-corrected and collapsed into unique sequences by a nearest-neighbor algorithm in which closely related sequences were merged to remove PCR and sequencing errors. CDR3 sequences were aligned to IMGT reference sequences to assign V, D and J gene segments. For a sequence to be retained, a match of at least six nucleotides was required to both a V gene segment and a J gene segment. A rearrangement was called productive if the CDR3 had no stop codons and remained in frame with V and J, and every other rearrangement was called non-productive. Following IMGT convention, CDR3 was defined as the stretch from the second conserved V-encoded cysteine up to the conserved J-encoded phenylalanine. The earlier analysis of about 640 of the donors excluded any sequence lacking an unambiguous match to a single V gene segment. An earlier analysis of 587 of the donors called V segments functional above 56.7% productive rearrangements and segregating when the between-donor standard deviation exceeded 5%. A statistical classification framework was built to diagnose cytomegalovirus status from the catalog of TCR beta chain sequences. In a later analysis, TCR nucleotide sequences were compared against IMGT/GENE-DB human TR gene sequences so that V and J genes could be assigned. In a later analysis, CDR3 sequences and most-parsimonious VDJ recombination scenarios were assigned using the TCRdist pipeline. In a later analysis, each TCR beta chain was defined by its CDR3 amino acid sequence together with its V-gene family, and reads lacking a unique V-gene family were excluded. A later analysis removed 450 to 600 highly shared, low-generation-probability nucleotide sequences to deal with suspected cross-contamination and a sequencing artifact. A later analysis calculated a clonal expansion index for each public chain from normalized within-repertoire ranks of inferred template counts. In a later analysis, generation probabilities were computed using a VDJ recombination model fitted to out-of-frame rearrangements, and the results were checked against IGoR. A later analysis scored TCR-TCR, TCR-HLA and TCR-CMV co-occurrence with hypergeometric tests, applying a repertoire-size bias correction to TCR pairs. A later analysis estimated false discovery rates by permuting HLA or CMV assignments 20 times. In a later analysis, co-occurring TCRs were grouped with DBSCAN, and TCRdist sequence similarity was added when clustering was performed within HLA-allele-positive subsets. Repertoires with fewer than 30,000 or more than 120,000 public chains, plus five repertoires with anomalous nucleotide sharing, were excluded from co-occurrence clustering. TCRdb mirrors the immuneACCESS table, restricted to in-frame sequences. Some clones are absent from its copies; in checked studies, under half trace to an unresolved V gene, and the reason for the others is unknown. D and trimming come from the DNA, and the V and J calls and clone size come from that table. For this sample there are approximately 140,000 clones; 60% to 85% appear just once. The ten largest clones add up to 13% of the sample.

As concerns this clone: Its specific antigen is unknown. Base qualities were left out, and no much larger clone turns up one base away.

The cohort was made up of hundreds of healthy bone marrow donors. All cohort members were sampled while nominally healthy, although unrecorded immune exposures were likely present. The donor was CMV seropositive and was included in the group of 250 to 300 seropositive cohort members. Each donor provided a peripheral blood sample, and peripheral blood mononuclear cells were used for TCR beta sequencing. The Qiagen DNeasy Blood Extraction Kit was used to extract genomic DNA from the blood cell samples. The trim is 1 base for V and 1 base for J, with a gap of 13 bases between the germline ends. Reading the germline V gene gives CDR1 LGHNA and CDR2 YNFKEQ. CDR3 length: 17 amino acids, cysteine to phenylalanine. The read is trimmed to its CDR3 DNA, 51 bases read in frame from base 1.

The clonotype originates from a man aged 40-55 years in good health and CMV-seropositive. This sequence uses TRBV4-2 and TRBJ2-2; no confident D gene assignment can be made. Sequencing was done on a sample of PBMCs. The CDR3 is CASSQAVVAGNTGELFF. Read as DNA, the sequence is TGTGCCAGCAGCCAAGCAGTCGTGGCAGGGAACACCGGGGAGCTGTTTTTT.